Shown below are 2 T cell receptor beta chains from a single sample sequenced in a study of glioma-infiltrating T cells. The iRepertoire nested amplicon-rescue multiplex PCR amplified TCR alpha and beta CDR3s from RNA. TCRdb fed the multiplex PCR reads into MiXCR, producing one record per CDR3 protein. The sample holds 150,000 or so distinct CDR3 sequences; about 39% are singletons and the top ten take over 15%. The specimen sequenced was glioma tissue, nonneoplastic brain tissue, or PBMCs (not recorded which). The origin of the receptors is a human donor with low-grade glioma or glioblastoma, undergoing nonglioma brain surgery, or in good health (not recorded which).

There are a few counts of this clonotype. The chain joins TRBV28 to TRBJ2-7; 7 bases line up with TRBD1. From germline, CDR1 is MDHEN and CDR2 SYDVKM. Trimming cost V 7 bases and J 3 bases; bases outside gene matches: 6. The CDR3 length is 13 residues. In DNA form, the CDR3 reads TGTGCCAGCATCCCAGGGGGAGACTACGAGCAGTACTTC. This translates into CASIPGGDYEQYF.

CDR3 residues: CASSLDQGWGTETQYF. The DNA of the CDR3 is TGTGCCAGCAGCTTAGATCAGGGATGGGGGACAGAGACCCAGTACTTC. This chain links TRBV11-2 with TRBJ2-5; the D gene could be TRBD1 or TRBD2 (5 bases each). V lost 0 bases and J lost 4, with 15 bases in between. This CDR3 is 16 amino acids long. Germline V gives CDR1 SGHAT, CDR2 FQNNGV.